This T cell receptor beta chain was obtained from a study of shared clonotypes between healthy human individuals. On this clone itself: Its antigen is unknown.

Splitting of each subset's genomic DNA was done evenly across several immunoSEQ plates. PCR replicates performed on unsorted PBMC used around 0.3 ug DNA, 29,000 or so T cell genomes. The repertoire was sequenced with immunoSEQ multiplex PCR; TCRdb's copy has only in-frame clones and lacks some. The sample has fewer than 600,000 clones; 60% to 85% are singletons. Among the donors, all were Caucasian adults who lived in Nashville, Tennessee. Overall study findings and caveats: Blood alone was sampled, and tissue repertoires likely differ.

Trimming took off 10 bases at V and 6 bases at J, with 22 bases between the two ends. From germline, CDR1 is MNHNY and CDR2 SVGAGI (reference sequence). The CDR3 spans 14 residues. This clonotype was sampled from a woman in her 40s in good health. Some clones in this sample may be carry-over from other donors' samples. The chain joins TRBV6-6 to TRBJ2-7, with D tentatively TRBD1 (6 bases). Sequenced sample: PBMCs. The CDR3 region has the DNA TGTGCCACCAAGGGCAGGGGCCCTTCTCGCGAGCAGTACTTC. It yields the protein CATKGRGPSREQYF.